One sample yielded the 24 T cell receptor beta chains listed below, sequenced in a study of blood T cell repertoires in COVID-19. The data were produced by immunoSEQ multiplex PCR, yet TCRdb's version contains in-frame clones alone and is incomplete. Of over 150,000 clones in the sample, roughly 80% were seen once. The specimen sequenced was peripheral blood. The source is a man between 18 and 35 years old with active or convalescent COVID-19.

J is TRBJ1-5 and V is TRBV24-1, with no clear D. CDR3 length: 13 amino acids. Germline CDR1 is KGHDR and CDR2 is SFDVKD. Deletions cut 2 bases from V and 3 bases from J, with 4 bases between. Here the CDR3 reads CATSDSHNQPQHF. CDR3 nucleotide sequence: TGTGCCACCAGTGATTCCCACAATCAGCCCCAGCATTTT.

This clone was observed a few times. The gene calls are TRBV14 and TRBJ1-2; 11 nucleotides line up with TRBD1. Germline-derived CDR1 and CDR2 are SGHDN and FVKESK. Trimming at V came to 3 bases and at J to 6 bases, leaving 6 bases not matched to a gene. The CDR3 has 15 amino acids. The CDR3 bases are TGTGCCAGCAGCCAGTCCGGGACAGGGGGGAATGGCTACACCTTC. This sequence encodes CASSQSGTGGNGYTF.

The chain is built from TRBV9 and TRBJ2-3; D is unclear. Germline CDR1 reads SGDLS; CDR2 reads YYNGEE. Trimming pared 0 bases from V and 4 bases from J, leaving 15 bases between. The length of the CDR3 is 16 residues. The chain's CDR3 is CASSVGAKLFADTQYF. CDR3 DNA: TGTGCCAGCAGCGTAGGAGCAAAGTTGTTCGCAGATACGCAGTATTTT.

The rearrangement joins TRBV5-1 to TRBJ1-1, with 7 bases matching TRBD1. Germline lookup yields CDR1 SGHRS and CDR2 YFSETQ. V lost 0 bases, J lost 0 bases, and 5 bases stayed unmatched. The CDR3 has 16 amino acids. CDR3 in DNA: TGCGCCAGCAGCTTGGGAGGGGGCCGAATGAACACTGAAGCTTTCTTT. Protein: CASSLGGGRMNTEAFF.

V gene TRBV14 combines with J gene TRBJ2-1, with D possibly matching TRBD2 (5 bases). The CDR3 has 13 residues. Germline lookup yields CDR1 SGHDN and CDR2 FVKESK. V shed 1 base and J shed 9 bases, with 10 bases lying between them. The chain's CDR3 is CASSQVKRGEQFF. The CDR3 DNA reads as TGTGCCAGCAGCCAAGTTAAACGGGGTGAGCAGTTCTTC.

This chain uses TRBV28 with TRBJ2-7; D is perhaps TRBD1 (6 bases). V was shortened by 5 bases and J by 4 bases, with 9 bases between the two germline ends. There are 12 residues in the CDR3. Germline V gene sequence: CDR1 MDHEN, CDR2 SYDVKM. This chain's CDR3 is CASSIQGYEQYF. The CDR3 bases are TGTGCCAGCAGTATACAGGGATACGAGCAGTACTTC.

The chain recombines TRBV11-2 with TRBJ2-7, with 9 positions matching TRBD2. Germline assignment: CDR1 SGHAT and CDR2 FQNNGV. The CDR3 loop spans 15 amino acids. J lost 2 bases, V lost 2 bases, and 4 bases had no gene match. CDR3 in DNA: TGTGCCAGCAGCTTAATAGCGGGGGAAACCTACGAGCAGTACTTC. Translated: CASSLIAGETYEQYF.

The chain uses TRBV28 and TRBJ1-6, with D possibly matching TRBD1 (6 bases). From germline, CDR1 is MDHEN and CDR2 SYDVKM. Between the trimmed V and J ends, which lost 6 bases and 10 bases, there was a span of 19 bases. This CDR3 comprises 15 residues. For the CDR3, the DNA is TGTGCCAGCAGCCTCCCGTGGGGGGGCTTCTCACCCCTCCACTTT. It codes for CASSLPWGGFSPLHF.

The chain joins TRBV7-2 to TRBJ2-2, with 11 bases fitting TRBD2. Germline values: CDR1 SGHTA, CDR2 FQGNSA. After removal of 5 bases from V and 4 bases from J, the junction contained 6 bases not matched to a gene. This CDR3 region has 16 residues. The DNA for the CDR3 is TGTGCCAGCAGCACCCGGACTAGCGGGCGCACCGGGGAGCTGTTTTTT. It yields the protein CASSTRTSGRTGELFF.

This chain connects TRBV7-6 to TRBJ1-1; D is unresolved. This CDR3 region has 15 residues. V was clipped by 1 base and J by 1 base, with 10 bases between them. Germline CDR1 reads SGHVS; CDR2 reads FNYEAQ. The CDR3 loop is CASSLGVSGNTEAFF. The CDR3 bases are TGTGCCAGCAGCTTAGGGGTGTCGGGGAACACTGAAGCTTTCTTT.

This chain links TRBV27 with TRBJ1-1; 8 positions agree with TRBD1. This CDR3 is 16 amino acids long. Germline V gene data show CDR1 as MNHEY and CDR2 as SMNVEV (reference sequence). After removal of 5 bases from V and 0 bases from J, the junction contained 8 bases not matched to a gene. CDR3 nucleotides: TGTGCCAGCAGTCCGCTACAGGGGGTCATGAACACTGAAGCTTTCTTT. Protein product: CASSPLQGVMNTEAFF.

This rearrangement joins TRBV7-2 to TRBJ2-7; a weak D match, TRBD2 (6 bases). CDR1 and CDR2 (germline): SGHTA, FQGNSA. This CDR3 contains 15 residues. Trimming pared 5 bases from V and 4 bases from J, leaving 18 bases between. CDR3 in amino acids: CASSLGGGNGYEQYF. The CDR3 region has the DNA TGTGCCAGCAGCCTAGGCGGCGGGAACGGTTACGAGCAGTACTTC.

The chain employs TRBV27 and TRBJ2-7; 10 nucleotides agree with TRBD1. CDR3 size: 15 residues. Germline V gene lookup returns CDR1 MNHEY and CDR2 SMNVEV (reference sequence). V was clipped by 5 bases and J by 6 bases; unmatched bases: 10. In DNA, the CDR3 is TGTGCCAGCAGTCCCGTTCGGACAGGGGGTCGCGAGCAGTACTTC. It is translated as CASSPVRTGGREQYF.

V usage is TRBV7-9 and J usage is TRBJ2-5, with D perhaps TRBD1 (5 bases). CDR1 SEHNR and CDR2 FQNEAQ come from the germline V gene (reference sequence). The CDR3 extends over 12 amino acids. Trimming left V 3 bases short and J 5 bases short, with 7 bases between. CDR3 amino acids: CASSFRVETQYF. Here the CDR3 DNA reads TGTGCCAGCAGCTTCAGGGTGGAGACCCAGTACTTC.

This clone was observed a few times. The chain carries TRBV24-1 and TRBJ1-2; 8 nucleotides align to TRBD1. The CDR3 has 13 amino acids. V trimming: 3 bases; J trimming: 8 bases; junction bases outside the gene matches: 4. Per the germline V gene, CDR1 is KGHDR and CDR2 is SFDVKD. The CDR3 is CATSDRDRKGYTF. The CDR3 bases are TGTGCCACCAGTGATCGGGACAGGAAAGGCTACACCTTC.

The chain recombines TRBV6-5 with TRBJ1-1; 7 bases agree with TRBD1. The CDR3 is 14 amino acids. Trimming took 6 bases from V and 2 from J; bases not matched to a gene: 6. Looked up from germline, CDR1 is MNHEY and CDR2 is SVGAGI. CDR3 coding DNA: TGTGCCAGCAGGACGGGACAGACAAACACTGAAGCTTTCTTT. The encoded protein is CASRTGQTNTEAFF.

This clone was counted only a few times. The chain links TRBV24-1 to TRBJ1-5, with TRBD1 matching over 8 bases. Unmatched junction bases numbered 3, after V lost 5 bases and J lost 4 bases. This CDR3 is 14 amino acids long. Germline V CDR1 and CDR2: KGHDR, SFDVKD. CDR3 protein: CATSGQGANQPQHF. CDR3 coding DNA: TGTGCCACCAGTGGGCAGGGGGCTAATCAGCCCCAGCATTTT.

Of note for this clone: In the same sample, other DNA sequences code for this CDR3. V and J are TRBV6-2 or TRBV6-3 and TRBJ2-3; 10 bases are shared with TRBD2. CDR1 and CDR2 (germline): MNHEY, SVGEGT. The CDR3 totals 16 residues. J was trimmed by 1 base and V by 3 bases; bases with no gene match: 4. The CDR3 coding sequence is TGTGCCAGCAGTTATGGAGCGGGAGGGGGCACAGATACGCAGTATTTT. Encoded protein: CASSYGAGGGTDTQYF.

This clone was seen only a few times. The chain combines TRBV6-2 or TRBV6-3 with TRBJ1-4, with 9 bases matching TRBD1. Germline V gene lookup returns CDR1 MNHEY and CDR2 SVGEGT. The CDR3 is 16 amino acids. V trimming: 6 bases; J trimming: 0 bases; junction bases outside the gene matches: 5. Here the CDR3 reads CASSHRGPATNEKLFF. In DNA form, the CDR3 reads TGTGCCAGCAGCCACAGGGGGCCGGCAACTAATGAAAAACTGTTTTTT.

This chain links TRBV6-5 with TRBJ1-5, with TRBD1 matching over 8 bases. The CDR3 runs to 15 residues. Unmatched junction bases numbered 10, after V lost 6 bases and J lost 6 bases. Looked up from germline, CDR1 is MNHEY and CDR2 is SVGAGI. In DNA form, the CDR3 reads TGTGCCAGCAGCTTTGGGACAGGAAAGGGTCAGCCCCAGCATTTT. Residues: CASSFGTGKGQPQHF.

In nucleotides, the CDR3 is TGCAGTGCTAGTCCGGGGACAGGGGTTGGAAACACCATATATTTT. Translating gives CSASPGTGVGNTIYF. The chain joins TRBV20-1 to TRBJ1-3; 10 bases are a match to TRBD1. CDR3 length equals 15 residues. Germline V CDR1 and CDR2: DFQATT, SNEGSKA (reference sequence). Losses at the gene ends were 3 bases for V and 3 bases for J; bases not matched to a gene: 5.

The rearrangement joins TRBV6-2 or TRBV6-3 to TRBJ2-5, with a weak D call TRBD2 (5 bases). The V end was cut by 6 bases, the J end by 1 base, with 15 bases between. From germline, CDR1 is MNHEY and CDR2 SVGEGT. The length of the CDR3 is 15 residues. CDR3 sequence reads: CASSLIRGFQETQYF. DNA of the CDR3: TGTGCCAGCAGCCTTATTCGGGGATTCCAAGAGACCCAGTACTTC.

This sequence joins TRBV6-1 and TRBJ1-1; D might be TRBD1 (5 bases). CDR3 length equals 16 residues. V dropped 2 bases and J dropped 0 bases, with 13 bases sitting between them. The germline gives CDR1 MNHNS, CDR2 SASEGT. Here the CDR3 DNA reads TGTGCCAGCAGTGAATCCCTTGACAGCTTGAACACTGAAGCTTTCTTT. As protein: CASSESLDSLNTEAFF.

The CDR3 region has the DNA TGTGCCAGTAGTCACGGGACAGGGAGACAGCCCCAGCATTTT. This gives the protein CASSHGTGRQPQHF. V gene TRBV19 combines with J gene TRBJ1-5, with 9 nucleotides matching TRBD1. V trimming: 5 bases; J trimming: 7 bases; junction bases outside the gene matches: 6. There are 14 residues in the CDR3. The germline V gene has CDR1 LNHDA and CDR2 SQIVND (reference sequence).